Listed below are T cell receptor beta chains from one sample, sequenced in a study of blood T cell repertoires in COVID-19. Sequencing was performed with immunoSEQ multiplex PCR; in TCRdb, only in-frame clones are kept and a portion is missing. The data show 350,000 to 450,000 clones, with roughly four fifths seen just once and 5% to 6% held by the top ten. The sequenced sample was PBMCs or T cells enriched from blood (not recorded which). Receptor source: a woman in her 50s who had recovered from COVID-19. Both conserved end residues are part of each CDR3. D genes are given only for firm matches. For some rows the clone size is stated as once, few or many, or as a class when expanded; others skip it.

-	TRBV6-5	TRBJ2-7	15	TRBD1	CASSYTVKQGDEQYF	TGTGCCAGCAGTTACACAGTCAAACAGGGGGACGAGCAGTACTTC
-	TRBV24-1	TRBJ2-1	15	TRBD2	CATSDRRTSPDEQFF	TGTGCCACCAGTGATCGACGGACTAGTCCGGATGAGCAGTTCTTC
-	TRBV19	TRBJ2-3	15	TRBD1	CASSGRTGGTDTQYF	TGTGCCAGTAGTGGACGAACAGGGGGCACAGATACGCAGTATTTT
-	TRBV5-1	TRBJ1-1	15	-	CASSVNPGHGSEAFF	TGCGCCAGCAGCGTAAACCCGGGACATGGGTCTGAAGCTTTCTTT
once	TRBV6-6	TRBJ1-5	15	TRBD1	CASSGTGGGSQPQHF	TGTGCCAGCAGTGGGACAGGGGGCGGGAGTCAGCCCCAGCATTTT
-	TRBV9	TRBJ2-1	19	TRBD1	CASSGAPPPGTGKSGEQFF	TGTGCCAGCAGCGGCGCCCCACCCCCAGGGACAGGGAAGAGCGGTGAGCAGTTCTTC
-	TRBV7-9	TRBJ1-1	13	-	CASSSGGNTEAFF	TGTGCCAGCAGCAGCGGGGGAAACACTGAAGCTTTCTTT
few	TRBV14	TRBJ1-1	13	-	CASSRLDGSQAFF	TGTGCCAGCAGCCGCCTAGACGGGAGCCAAGCTTTCTTT
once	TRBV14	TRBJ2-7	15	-	CASSQAGLRFYEQYF	TGTGCCAGCAGCCAAGCTGGACTACGTTTCTACGAGCAGTACTTC
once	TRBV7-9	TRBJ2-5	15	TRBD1	CASSSSGTGLETQYF	TGTGCCAGCAGCTCCTCCGGGACAGGGTTAGAGACCCAGTACTTC
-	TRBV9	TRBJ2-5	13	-	CASSVGGRETQYF	TGTGCCAGCAGCGTTGGGGGGAGGGAGACCCAGTACTTC
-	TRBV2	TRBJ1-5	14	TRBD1	CASRGQGSNQPQHF	TGTGCCAGCAGAGGACAGGGGAGCAATCAGCCCCAGCATTTT
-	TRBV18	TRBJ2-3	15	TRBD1	CASSPGTVSTDTQYF	TGTGCCAGCTCACCAGGGACAGTTAGCACAGATACGCAGTATTTT
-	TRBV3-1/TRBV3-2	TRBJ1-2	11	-	CASSQDSGYTF	TGTGCCAGCAGCCAAGATAGTGGCTACACCTTC
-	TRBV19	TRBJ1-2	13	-	CASSIAGMYGYTF	TGTGCCAGTAGTATTGCGGGCATGTATGGCTACACCTTC
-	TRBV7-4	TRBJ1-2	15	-	CASSLGEGANYGYTF	TGTGCCAGCAGCTTAGGGGAGGGTGCTAACTATGGCTACACCTTC
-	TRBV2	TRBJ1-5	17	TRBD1	CASSEDRAILSNQPQHF	TGTGCCAGCAGTGAGGACAGGGCTATACTTAGCAATCAGCCCCAGCATTTT
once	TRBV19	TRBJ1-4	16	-	CASSILETLRHEKLFF	TGTGCCAGTAGTATCCTCGAAACACTCAGGCATGAAAAACTGTTTTTT
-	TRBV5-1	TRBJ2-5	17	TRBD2	CASSQGEGLAGQETQYF	TGCGCCAGCAGCCAGGGTGAGGGACTAGCGGGACAAGAGACCCAGTACTTC
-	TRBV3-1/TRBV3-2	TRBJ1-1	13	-	CASSQVRETEAFF	TGTGCCAGCAGCCAAGTGCGGGAGACTGAAGCTTTCTTT
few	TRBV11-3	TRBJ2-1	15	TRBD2	CASSTGTSVYNEQFF	TGTGCCAGCAGCACCGGGACTAGTGTCTACAATGAGCAGTTCTTC
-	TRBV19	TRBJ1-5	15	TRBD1	CASSIGGTGSQPQHF	TGTGCCAGTAGTATAGGGGGGACAGGGTCTCAGCCCCAGCATTTT
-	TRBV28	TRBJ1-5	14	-	CASSLTTGNQPQHF	TGTGCCAGCAGTCTAACGACAGGTAATCAGCCCCAGCATTTT
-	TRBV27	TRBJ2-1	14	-	CASSLSAGYNEQFF	TGTGCCAGCAGTTTATCCGCAGGGTACAATGAGCAGTTCTTC
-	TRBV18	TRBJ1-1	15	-	CASSMGQGMGTEAFF	TGTGCCAGCTCAATGGGGCAGGGAATGGGCACTGAAGCTTTCTTT
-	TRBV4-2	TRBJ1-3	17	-	CASSQDGGDPTGNTIYF	TGTGCCAGCAGCCAAGATGGCGGGGACCCAACTGGAAACACCATATATTTT
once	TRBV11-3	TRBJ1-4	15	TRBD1	CASSLRTGKYEKLFF	TGTGCCAGCAGCCTACGGACAGGGAAGTATGAAAAACTGTTTTTT
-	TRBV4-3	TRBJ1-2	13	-	CASSQVRGSGYTF	TGCGCCAGCAGCCAAGTCCGGGGATCTGGCTACACCTTC
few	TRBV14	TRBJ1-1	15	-	CASSQAALTNTEAFF	TGTGCCAGCAGCCAGGCTGCTTTGACTAACACTGAAGCTTTCTTT
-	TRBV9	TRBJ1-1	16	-	CASSVRPGGFKAEAFF	TGTGCCAGCAGCGTAAGACCGGGGGGATTTAAAGCTGAAGCTTTCTTT
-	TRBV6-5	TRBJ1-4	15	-	CASRVRSATNEKLFF	TGTGCCAGCAGGGTTAGGAGTGCAACTAATGAAAAACTGTTTTTT
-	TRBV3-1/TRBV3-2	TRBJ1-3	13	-	CASSQGAGNTIYF	TGTGCCAGCAGCCAAGGGGCGGGAAACACCATATATTTT
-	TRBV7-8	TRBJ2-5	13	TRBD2	CASNPREEGTQYF	TGTGCCAGCAACCCCCGGGAGGAAGGGACCCAGTACTTC
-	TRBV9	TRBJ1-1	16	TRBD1	CASSVGRNRGPTEAFF	TGTGCCAGCAGCGTAGGCCGAAACAGGGGGCCCACTGAAGCTTTCTTT
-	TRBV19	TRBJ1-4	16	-	CASSIQTGGGYEKLFF	TGTGCCAGTAGTATACAGACGGGGGGCGGTTATGAAAAACTGTTTTTT
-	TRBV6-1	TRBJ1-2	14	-	CASSEASANYGYTF	TGTGCCAGCAGTGAAGCCTCAGCTAACTATGGCTACACCTTC
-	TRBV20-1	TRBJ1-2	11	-	CSARLREGYTF	TGCAGTGCCAGGTTGCGGGAGGGCTACACCTTC
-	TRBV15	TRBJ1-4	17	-	CATSRAGRVEGNEKLFF	TGTGCCACCAGCAGAGCTGGGAGAGTAGAGGGTAATGAAAAACTGTTTTTT
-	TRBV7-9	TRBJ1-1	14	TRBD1	CASSLQGDNTEAFF	TGTGCCAGCAGCTTACAGGGGGATAACACTGAAGCTTTCTTT
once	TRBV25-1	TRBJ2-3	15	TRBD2	CASSLSGSGTDTQYF	TGTGCCAGCAGTTTAAGCGGGAGTGGTACAGATACGCAGTATTTT
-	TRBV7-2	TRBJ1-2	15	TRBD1	CASSFGQASHYGYTF	TGTGCCAGCAGCTTCGGACAGGCTTCTCACTATGGCTACACCTTC
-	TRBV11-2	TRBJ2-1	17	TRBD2	CASSLNGLAGVVNEQFF	TGTGCCAGCAGCTTAAACGGGCTAGCGGGAGTAGTGAATGAGCAGTTCTTC
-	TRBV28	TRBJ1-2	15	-	CASSSPLTGRYGYTF	TGTGCCAGCAGTTCACCACTGACGGGAAGGTATGGCTACACCTTC
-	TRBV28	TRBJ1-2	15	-	CASREDGMPVYGYTF	TGTGCCAGCAGGGAAGACGGGATGCCCGTCTATGGCTACACCTTC
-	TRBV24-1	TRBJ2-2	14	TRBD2	CATSDTGGTGELFF	TGTGCCACCAGTGATACGGGGGGGACCGGGGAGCTGTTTTTT
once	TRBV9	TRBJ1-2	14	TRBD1	CASSAQTGDYGYTF	TGTGCCAGCAGCGCCCAAACAGGGGACTATGGCTACACCTTC
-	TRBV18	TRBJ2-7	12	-	CASSPSTYEQYF	TGTGCCAGCTCCCCCAGTACATACGAGCAGTACTTC
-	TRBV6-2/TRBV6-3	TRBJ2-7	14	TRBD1	CASSVQGLTYEQYF	TGTGCCAGCAGTGTACAGGGGCTAACCTACGAGCAGTACTTC
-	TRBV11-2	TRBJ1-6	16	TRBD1	CASSLGIGQGRSPLHF	TGTGCCAGCAGCTTAGGAATAGGACAGGGAAGGTCACCCCTCCACTTT
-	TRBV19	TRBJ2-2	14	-	CASTRWASTGELFF	TGTGCCAGTACCAGGTGGGCGAGCACCGGGGAGCTGTTTTTT
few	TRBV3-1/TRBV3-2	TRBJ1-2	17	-	CASSPPVGRALDYGYTF	TGTGCCAGCAGCCCTCCGGTCGGCAGGGCCCTTGACTATGGCTACACCTTC
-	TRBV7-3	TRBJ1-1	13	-	CASSLRRGTEAFF	TGTGCCAGCAGCTTACGCAGGGGCACTGAAGCTTTCTTT
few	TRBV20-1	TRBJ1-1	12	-	CSASNKNREAFF	TGCAGTGCTAGTAACAAGAACCGTGAAGCTTTCTTT
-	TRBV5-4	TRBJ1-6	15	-	CASRLGGGADSPLHF	TGTGCCAGCAGATTAGGGGGAGGGGCGGATTCACCCCTCCACTTT
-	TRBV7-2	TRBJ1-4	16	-	CASSSSFQGYNEKLFF	TGTGCCAGCAGCTCGTCATTTCAGGGTTATAATGAAAAACTGTTTTTT
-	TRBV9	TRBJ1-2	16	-	CASSVDSRALSYGYTF	TGTGCCAGCAGCGTAGATAGCAGGGCCCTCTCCTATGGCTACACCTTC
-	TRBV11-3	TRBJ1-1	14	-	CASSLNGGGTEAFF	TGTGCCAGCAGCCTCAACGGGGGTGGGACTGAAGCTTTCTTT
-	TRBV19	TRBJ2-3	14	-	CASSNPGDTDTQYF	TGTGCCAGTAGTAACCCGGGAGACACAGATACGCAGTATTTT
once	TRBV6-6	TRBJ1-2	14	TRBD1	CASSFDRGGYGYTF	TGTGCCAGCAGTTTTGACAGGGGTGGCTATGGCTACACCTTT